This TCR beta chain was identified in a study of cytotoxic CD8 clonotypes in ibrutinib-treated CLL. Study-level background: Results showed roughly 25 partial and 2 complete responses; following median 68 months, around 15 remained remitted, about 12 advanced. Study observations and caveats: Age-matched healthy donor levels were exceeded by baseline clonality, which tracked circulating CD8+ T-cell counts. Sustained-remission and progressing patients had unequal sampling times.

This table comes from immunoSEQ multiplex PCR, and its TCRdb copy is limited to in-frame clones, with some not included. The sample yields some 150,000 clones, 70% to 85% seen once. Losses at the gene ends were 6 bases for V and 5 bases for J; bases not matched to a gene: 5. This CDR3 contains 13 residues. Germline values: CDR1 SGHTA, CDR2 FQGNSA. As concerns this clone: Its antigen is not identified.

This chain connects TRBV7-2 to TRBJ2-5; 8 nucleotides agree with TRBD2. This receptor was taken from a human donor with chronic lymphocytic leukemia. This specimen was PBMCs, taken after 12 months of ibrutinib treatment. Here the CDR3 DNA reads TGTGCCAGCAGACCCGGGGGGGCGGAGACCCAGTACTTC. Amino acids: CASRPGGAETQYF.